This T cell receptor beta chain emerged from a study of blood T cell repertoires in COVID-19. Overall study context: Collection of acute and convalescent COVID-19 samples took place in the United States, Italy and Spain. PBMCs, B-cell-depleted T cells, or T cells were the source of the cDNA or gDNA that made up the material.

In the original processing: Amplified reference gene primers provided the basis for estimating nucleated cell counts. The table came from immunoSEQ multiplex PCR; TCRdb's copy has only in-frame clones and leaves some out. D and trimming were read from the DNA, whereas the V and J calls and clone size are those reported in that table. The table has 90,000 to 150,000 clones, about four fifths seen once; the top ten hold around 10%. This receptor was obtained from a human donor in a cohort sampled during active COVID-19. Sequencing input: peripheral blood.

The CDR3 region is CASSPPQGGANEQFF. Here the CDR3 DNA reads TGTGCCAGCTCACCCCCCCAGGGAGGTGCCAATGAGCAGTTCTTC. The chain recombines TRBV18 with TRBJ2-1; tentative D call: TRBD2 (6 bases). Per the germline V gene, CDR1 is KGHSH and CDR2 is LQKENI. The CDR3 consists of 15 residues. V shed 3 bases and J shed 6 bases, with 15 bases lying between them.